These 21 T cell receptor beta chains were sequenced from one sample in a study of shared clonotypes between healthy human individuals (dated by TCRdb to between 2020 and 2021). Library preparation employed the immunoSEQ multiplex PCR assay. TCRdb re-hosts the immuneACCESS table, in-frame sequences only. Its copies lack some clones; in the studies checked, an unresolved V gene accounts for under half of them, and the cause for the rest is not known. In all, the sample holds fewer than 2.5 million clones, and roughly 93% of those were seen once. Roughly 0.36% of the sample is in the top ten clones. Sequences were obtained from naive CD4+ T cells from PBMCs. The cell subset or site label of this sample denotes: CD45RA+ positively selected. The receptor set was obtained from a man between 18 and 29 years old in good health. Some clones in this sample may be carry-over from other donors' samples.

The chain uses TRBV28 and TRBJ2-5; D perhaps matches TRBD1 (6 bases). CDR3 size: 14 residues. V gave up 6 bases and J gave up 4 bases, with 15 bases separating them. Germline V CDR1 and CDR2: MDHEN, SYDVKM. The CDR3 region is CASRISGVGETQYF. CDR3 nucleotide sequence: TGTGCCAGCAGAATATCAGGGGTGGGAGAGACCCAGTACTTC.

The rearrangement links TRBV6-1 to TRBJ1-1; D unresolved. The germline V gene has CDR1 MNHNS and CDR2 SASEGT. The CDR3 sequence is 13 residues long. Trimming cost V 11 bases and J 3 bases, with 16 bases left between them. CDR3 in DNA: TGTGCCTCCCGGCGGGGTAGGGACACTGAAGCTTTCTTT. As protein: CASRRGRDTEAFF.

V and J are TRBV11-3 and TRBJ2-4; D call uncertain. Germline CDR1 is SGHNT and CDR2 is YENEEA. This CDR3 spans 8 amino acids. V lost 9 bases and J 8 bases, leaving 2 bases between the germline ends. The CDR3 loop reads CARDIQYF. The CDR3 DNA reads TGTGCCAGGGACATTCAGTACTTC.

Only one count was recorded for this clone. This rearrangement joins TRBV6-1 to TRBJ2-3, with D uncertain. The V end was cut by 8 bases, the J end by 8 bases, with 17 bases between. The V gene's germline CDR1 is MNHNS and CDR2 SASEGT. This CDR3 comprises 13 residues. DNA of the CDR3: TGTGCCAGCCTAATAAATTCAGTGGGTACGCAGTATTTT. This sequence encodes CASLINSVGTQYF.

V is TRBV29-1 and J is TRBJ2-2; 11 nucleotides match TRBD2. Germline V gene data show CDR1 as SQVTM and CDR2 as ANQGSEA. This CDR3 is built from 15 residues. Trimming removed 6 bases from V and 6 bases from J; junction bases left unmatched: 9. The DNA of the CDR3 is TGCAGCGTCGAGCTAGCGGGAGGTCGCCCCGGGGAGCTGTTTTTT. Amino acids: CSVELAGGRPGELFF.

This chain joins TRBV6-1 and TRBJ2-1; 8 nucleotides align to TRBD1. CDR1 and CDR2 (germline): MNHNS, SASEGT. Trimming cost V 5 bases and J 1 base; bases outside gene matches: 4. The CDR3 is 15 residues long. The CDR3 spells CASSPHRGSYNEQFF. CDR3 bases: TGTGCCAGCAGTCCTCACAGGGGGTCCTACAATGAGCAGTTCTTC.

The chain joins TRBV5-1 to TRBJ1-2; D ambiguous. This CDR3 has 13 residues. Trimming cost V 3 bases and J 8 bases, with 14 bases left between them. Germline CDR1 is SGHRS and CDR2 is YFSETQ. The CDR3 coding sequence is TGCGCCAGCAGCTCCACCGAGGCCACAGGCTACACCTTC. It encodes CASSSTEATGYTF.

This CDR3 is CASSSSRGSTNEKLFF. For the CDR3, the DNA is TGTGCCAGCAGTTCCTCCCGCGGCAGCACTAATGAAAAACTGTTTTTT. The rearrangement links TRBV28 to TRBJ1-4, with D unresolved. The ends were cut back, 4 bases at V and 2 bases at J, with 14 bases in the middle. CDR3 length: 16 residues. CDR1 and CDR2 (germline): MDHEN, SYDVKM.

This rearrangement joins TRBV28 to TRBJ1-3; no clear D. CDR1 MDHEN and CDR2 SYDVKM come from the germline V gene. With 6 bases removed from V and 0 bases from J, the gap between germline ends came to 12 bases. This CDR3 contains 15 residues. The CDR3 loop reads CASSPARFSGNTIYF. For the CDR3, the DNA is TGTGCCAGCAGCCCGGCGAGGTTCTCTGGAAACACCATATATTTT.

Concerning this clone itself: Other DNA sequences in the sample encode the same CDR3. CDR3 nucleotides: TGTGCCAGCAGTTCCCCTGGCGGGACAGATACGCAGTATTTT. The encoded protein is CASSSPGGTDTQYF. This chain uses TRBV6-5 with TRBJ2-3; tentatively, D is TRBD2 (5 bases). Per germline, CDR1 MNHEY and CDR2 SVGAGI. The V end lost 4 bases, the J end lost 3 bases, and 11 bases lay between the germline ends. This CDR3 region has 14 residues.

The chain joins TRBV19 to TRBJ1-1; D perhaps matches TRBD1 (5 bases). Between the trimmed V and J ends, which lost 3 bases and 1 base, there was a span of 9 bases. The CDR3 is 14 residues long. Germline V gene data show CDR1 as LNHDA and CDR2 as SQIVND (reference sequence). The CDR3: CASSIQGGNTEAFF. The CDR3 DNA reads as TGTGCCAGTAGTATCCAGGGAGGGAACACTGAAGCTTTCTTT.

This sequence joins TRBV28 and TRBJ2-7; D unresolved. Trimming shortened V by 4 bases and J by 0 bases, and 10 bases separated the two germline ends. Germline V lookup: CDR1 MDHEN, CDR2 SYDVKM. CDR3 length: 14 amino acids. The CDR3 sequence is CASSWIMGSYEQYF. CDR3 in DNA: TGTGCCAGCAGTTGGATAATGGGCTCCTACGAGCAGTACTTC.

This chain connects TRBV18 to TRBJ2-7, with D maybe TRBD1 (6 bases). The germline CDR1 and CDR2 sequences are KGHSH and LQKENI. This CDR3 has 14 residues. V was trimmed by 2 bases and J by 2 bases, leaving 10 bases between them. This CDR3 is CASSPGQIPYEQYF. For the CDR3, the DNA is TGTGCCAGCTCACCAGGACAGATCCCCTACGAGCAGTACTTC.

The gene calls are TRBV7-2 and TRBJ2-7, with 9 bases fitting TRBD2. This CDR3 contains 14 residues. Trimming took 3 bases from V and 3 from J; bases not matched to a gene: 3. CDR1 and CDR2 (germline): SGHTA, FQGNSA. CDR3 residues: CASSFTSGFYEQYF. The DNA of the CDR3 is TGTGCCAGCAGCTTTACTAGCGGGTTCTACGAGCAGTACTTC.

This clone showed up just once. V gene TRBV19 combines with J gene TRBJ1-5; 7 positions agree with TRBD1. The CDR3 is 15 residues long. Trimming took 6 bases from V and 6 from J; bases not matched to a gene: 11. Looked up from germline, CDR1 is LNHDA and CDR2 is SQIVND (reference sequence). The CDR3 nucleotides read TGTGCCAGTAGCTCATTACAGGGGCAGTTTCAGCCCCAGCATTTT. This sequence encodes CASSSLQGQFQPQHF.

This clone has a single count. The chain joins TRBV27 to TRBJ2-2; 11 bases fit TRBD1. Germline CDR1 reads MNHEY; CDR2 reads SMNVEV (reference sequence). Losses at the gene ends were 7 bases for V and 4 bases for J; bases not matched to a gene: 8. There are 16 residues in the CDR3. CDR3 DNA sequence: TGTGCCAGCACCTACTTCGGGACAGGGGGCACCGGGGAGCTGTTTTTT. It encodes CASTYFGTGGTGELFF.

The chain uses TRBV5-1 and TRBJ2-7, with TRBD2 matching 8 bases. After removal of 4 bases from V and 6 bases from J, the junction contained 9 bases not matched to a gene. The CDR3 spans 14 residues. Germline V gene lookup returns CDR1 SGHRS and CDR2 YFSETQ. The CDR3 coding sequence is TGCGCCAGCAGCATCGCGCGGGGGGCCGGCGAGCAGTACTTC. Protein sequence: CASSIARGAGEQYF.

The V gene is TRBV5-1, the J gene TRBJ2-2; 10 nucleotides agree with TRBD2. CDR3 length: 18 residues. Germline trimming cut 9 bases from V and 1 base from J; bases unmatched to any gene: 15. Germline assignment: CDR1 SGHRS and CDR2 YFSETQ. The CDR3 DNA sequence: TGCGCCACCTCCCCGAGCGGGAGGGCCAAAGGGAACACCGGGGAGCTGTTTTTT. This sequence encodes CATSPSGRAKGNTGELFF.

This chain joins TRBV28 and TRBJ1-2, with D tentatively TRBD1 (6 bases). V shed 6 bases and J shed 3 bases, with 11 bases lying between them. The CDR3 has 13 amino acids. Per the germline V gene, CDR1 is MDHEN and CDR2 is SYDVKM. This CDR3 reads CASSVQGHYGYTF. Here the CDR3 DNA reads TGTGCCAGCAGCGTACAGGGACACTATGGCTACACCTTC.

This clone was recorded only once. The chain employs TRBV18 and TRBJ2-2, with D uncertain. This CDR3 is built from 13 residues. Trimming pared 3 bases from V and 16 bases from J, leaving 18 bases between. Germline values: CDR1 KGHSH, CDR2 LQKENI. The DNA for the CDR3 is TGTGCCAGCTCACCCTCGGCCGGTTCCGAGACGTTTTTT. It specifies CASSPSAGSETFF. Full variable domain (rest looked up from reference TRBV18 and TRBJ2-2): NAGVMQNPRHLVRRRGQEARLRCSPMKGHSHVYWYRQLPEEGLKFMVYLQKENIIDESGMPKERFSAEFPKEGPSILRIQQVVRGDSAAYFCASSPSAGSETFFGEGSRLTVL.

This clone has just a few counts. This chain uses TRBV2 with TRBJ1-5, with 9 bases fitting TRBD1. Trimming removed 4 bases from V and 7 bases from J; junction bases left unmatched: 5. The CDR3 sequence is 14 residues long. Germline lookup yields CDR1 SNHLY and CDR2 FYNNEI. The CDR3 loop reads CASSGGQGGQPQHF. The CDR3 DNA reads as TGTGCCAGCAGTGGGGGACAGGGCGGCCAGCCCCAGCATTTT.